The rows below give T cell receptor beta chains drawn from one sample of a study of blood T cells in healthy people across ages. MiXCR, run by TCRdb on the 5' RACE reads, gives a single entry per CDR3 protein. Altogether more than 500,000 distinct CDR3 sequences are present, about 27% being singletons, with the ten largest covering approximately 4%. The data were also submitted as part of a second study, on T cells of mothers and their children.

Sequencing input: blood. All receptors derive from a boy aged 2 to 9 in good health. Both conserved end residues are part of each CDR3. Fields, in order: clone size, J gene, V gene, D gene, CDR3 protein, CDR3 DNA. D genes are given only for firm matches. Only part of the rows carry a size: once, few, many, or a class if the clone is expanded.

abundance: -; j_gene: TRBJ2-1; v_gene: TRBV12-3/TRBV12-4; d_gene: -; CDR3aa: CASSLSGGGDAQFF; CDR3nt: TGTGCCAGCAGTTTATCAGGAGGGGGCGATGCGCAGTTCTTT
abundance: -; j_gene: TRBJ2-3; v_gene: TRBV28; d_gene: -; CDR3aa: CASSFARGVGTDTQYF; CDR3nt: TGTGCCAGCAGCTTCGCCCGGGGTGTAGGCACAGATACGCAGTATTTT
abundance: few; j_gene: TRBJ2-1; v_gene: TRBV12-3/TRBV12-4; d_gene: -; CDR3aa: CASSLDYSYNEQFF; CDR3nt: TGTGCCAGCAGTTTAGACTACTCCTACAATGAGCAGTTCTTC
abundance: -; j_gene: TRBJ2-6; v_gene: TRBV12-3/TRBV12-4; d_gene: TRBD1; CDR3aa: CASRRQGAVSGANVLTF; CDR3nt: TGTGCCAGCAGAAGACAGGGGGCGGTCTCTGGGGCCAACGTCCTGACTTTC
abundance: few; j_gene: TRBJ2-1; v_gene: TRBV6-1; d_gene: TRBD2; CDR3aa: CASSPLMIAGYSGRSYNEQFF; CDR3nt: TGTGCCAGCAGCCCCCTGATGATAGCGGGATACTCGGGGAGATCCTACAATGAGCAGTTCTTC
abundance: -; j_gene: TRBJ2-7; v_gene: TRBV20-1; d_gene: TRBD2; CDR3aa: CSAVAGGPSEQYF; CDR3nt: TGCAGTGCCGTAGCGGGAGGGCCTAGCGAGCAGTACTTC
abundance: -; j_gene: TRBJ1-2; v_gene: TRBV20-1; d_gene: -; CDR3aa: CSARAPTGNYGYTF; CDR3nt: TGCAGTGCTAGAGCCCCCACAGGAAACTATGGCTACACCTTC
abundance: few; j_gene: TRBJ2-5; v_gene: TRBV15; d_gene: TRBD1; CDR3aa: CATSRDRGQGTAGEQYF; CDR3nt: TGTGCCACCAGCAGAGATAGGGGACAGGGAACGGCTGGGGAGCAGTACTTC
abundance: few; j_gene: TRBJ2-3; v_gene: TRBV7-2; d_gene: TRBD1; CDR3aa: CASSLDRGGTDTQYF; CDR3nt: TGTGCCAGCAGCTTGGACAGGGGGGGCACAGATACGCAGTATTTT
abundance: few; j_gene: TRBJ1-5; v_gene: TRBV9; d_gene: -; CDR3aa: CASSEQGDQPQHF; CDR3nt: TGTGCCAGCAGCGAACAGGGAGATCAGCCCCAGCATTTT
abundance: -; j_gene: TRBJ1-4; v_gene: TRBV14; d_gene: -; CDR3aa: CASSRGVGEKLFF; CDR3nt: TGTGCCAGCAGCCGAGGGGTTGGGGAAAAACTGTTTTTT
abundance: once; j_gene: TRBJ2-1; v_gene: TRBV12-3/TRBV12-4; d_gene: -; CDR3aa: CASSSGQTNEQFF; CDR3nt: TGTGCCAGCAGTTCCGGACAGACCAATGAGCAGTTCTTC
abundance: few; j_gene: TRBJ2-5; v_gene: TRBV6-2/TRBV6-3; d_gene: -; CDR3aa: CASSRPRLRVEETQYF; CDR3nt: TGTGCCAGCAGTCGTCCTCGCTTGAGGGTGGAAGAGACCCAGTACTTC
abundance: few; j_gene: TRBJ1-1; v_gene: TRBV27; d_gene: -; CDR3aa: CASSIATGATEAFF; CDR3nt: TGTGCCAGCAGTATAGCCACGGGGGCCACTGAAGCTTTCTTT
abundance: -; j_gene: TRBJ2-3; v_gene: TRBV20-1; d_gene: -; CDR3aa: CSAGEADGGDTQYF; CDR3nt: TGCAGTGCTGGCGAGGCCGACGGGGGAGATACGCAGTATTTT
abundance: -; j_gene: TRBJ2-7; v_gene: TRBV10-3; d_gene: -; CDR3aa: CAISEAGVTYEQYF; CDR3nt: TGTGCCATCAGTGAGGCGGGCGTAACTTACGAGCAGTACTTC
abundance: -; j_gene: TRBJ2-3; v_gene: TRBV7-2; d_gene: TRBD2; CDR3aa: CASSLVPSGGAGDTQYF; CDR3nt: TGTGCCAGCAGCTTAGTCCCTAGCGGGGGGGCCGGCGATACGCAGTATTTT